This TCR beta chain was identified in a study of shared clonotypes between healthy human individuals. The assay was carried out at the deep level. Across several immunoSEQ plates, the genomic DNA of each subset was split evenly. The repertoire was sequenced with immunoSEQ multiplex PCR; TCRdb's copy has only in-frame clones and lacks some. The sample carries some 2 million clones, 95% recorded once. The authors divided CD4+ cells into CD45RA+ naive and CD45RA-negative memory subsets. CDR3 length: 14 residues. Germline CDR1 reads MNHEY; CDR2 reads SVGAGI. V was shortened by 6 bases and J by 3 bases, with 9 bases between the two germline ends. In the case of this clone: Its antigen is unknown.

Overall study results and limits: Only blood underwent sampling, and tissue repertoires likely differ.

The chain has TRBV6-5 and TRBJ1-6; weak D call: TRBD1 (5 bases). The sample was naive CD4+ T cells sorted from blood. Subset described: CD45RA+ positively selected. The TCR originated in a man aged 18 to 29 in good health. Here the CDR3 reads CASSRDGYNSPLHF. CDR3 bases: TGTGCCAGCAGCCGGGACGGCTATAATTCACCCCTCCACTTT.